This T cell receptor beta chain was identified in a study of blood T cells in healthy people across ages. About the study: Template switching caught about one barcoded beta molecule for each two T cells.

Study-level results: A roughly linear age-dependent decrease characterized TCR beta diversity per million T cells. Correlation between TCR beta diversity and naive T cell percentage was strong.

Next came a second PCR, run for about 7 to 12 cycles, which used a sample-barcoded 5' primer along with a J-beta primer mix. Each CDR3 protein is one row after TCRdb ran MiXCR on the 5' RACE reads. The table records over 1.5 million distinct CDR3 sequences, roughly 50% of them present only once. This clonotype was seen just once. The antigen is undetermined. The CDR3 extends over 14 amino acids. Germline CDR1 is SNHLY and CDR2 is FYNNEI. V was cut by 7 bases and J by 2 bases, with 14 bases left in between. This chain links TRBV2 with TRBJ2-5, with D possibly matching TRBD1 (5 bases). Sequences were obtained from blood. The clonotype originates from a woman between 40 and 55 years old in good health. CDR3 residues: CASIMSRQQETQYF. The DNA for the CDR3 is TGTGCCAGCATTATGTCAAGACAGCAAGAGACCCAGTACTTC.